A single sample gave rise to the 30 T cell receptor beta chains below, sequenced in a study of T cell responses to AZD1222 COVID-19 vaccine. Assay used: immunoSEQ multiplex PCR; TCRdb lists only in-frame clones, some missing. The table includes tens of thousands of clones, 70% to 90% detected once. This specimen was peripheral blood, taken on day 0 of AZD1222 vaccination. The receptors derive from an adult in good health.

The chain links TRBV3-1 (or the pseudogene TRBV3-2) to TRBJ1-4; possibly TRBD1 for D (5 bases). This CDR3 is built from 15 residues. The V gene's germline CDR1 is LGHDT and CDR2 YNNKEL (reference sequence). Trimming took 1 base from V and 5 from J, leaving 11 bases between them. The CDR3 DNA follows: TGTGCCAGCAGCCAAGGATGGGGGGACAATGAAAAACTGTTTTTT. Protein product: CASSQGWGDNEKLFF.

V gene TRBV2 combines with J gene TRBJ2-7, with D tentatively TRBD1 (6 bases). The germline gives CDR1 SNHLY, CDR2 FYNNEI. The CDR3 has 15 amino acids. V was pared by 1 base and J by 2 bases, with 12 bases between. CDR3 sequence: CASSEGGGNTYEQYF. The CDR3 DNA reads TGTGCCAGCAGTGAAGGAGGGGGAAACACCTACGAGCAGTACTTC.

The rearrangement links TRBV11-3 to TRBJ1-2; no clear D gene. Germline-derived CDR1 and CDR2 are SGHNT and YENEEA. V was trimmed by 8 bases and J by 8 bases, leaving 9 bases between them. The CDR3 consists of 10 residues. This chain's CDR3 is CASHVWGYTF. The CDR3 DNA sequence: TGTGCCAGCCACGTTTGGGGCTACACCTTC.

The chain employs TRBV18 and TRBJ1-6, with TRBD1 as a possible D gene (6 bases). The CDR3 totals 15 residues. Germline assignment: CDR1 KGHSH and CDR2 LQKENI. Trimming took off 3 bases at V and 7 bases at J, with 13 bases between the two ends. CDR3 sequence: CASSPLQGDNSPLHF. In DNA, the CDR3 is TGTGCCAGCTCACCGCTACAGGGTGACAATTCACCCCTCCACTTT.

The J gene is TRBJ1-2, the V gene TRBV5-1; 10 nucleotides align to TRBD1. The ends lost 1 base at V and 6 bases at J; junction bases unmatched: 6. The CDR3 totals 15 residues. Germline CDR1 is SGHRS and CDR2 is YFSETQ. As DNA, the CDR3 is TGCGCCAGCAGCTTGTATTCGACAGGGGGCGATGGCTACACCTTC. This translates into CASSLYSTGGDGYTF.

The chain employs TRBV10-2 and TRBJ1-1; D is undetermined. CDR3 size: 14 residues. Trimming removed 6 bases from V and 1 base from J, with 12 bases in between. Germline lookup yields CDR1 WSHSY and CDR2 SAAADI. The CDR3 spells CASSVQRPNTEAFF. The CDR3 nucleotides read TGCGCCAGCAGCGTACAGCGACCGAACACTGAAGCTTTCTTT.

V usage is TRBV5-4 and J usage is TRBJ1-3; D perhaps matches TRBD1 (5 bases). The CDR3 sequence is 15 residues long. Trimming took 4 bases from V and 5 from J, leaving 16 bases between them. Germline V gene sequence: CDR1 SGHNT, CDR2 YYREEE (reference sequence). CDR3 loop: CASSTFPGVRNTIYF. The CDR3 DNA sequence: TGTGCCAGCAGCACGTTTCCGGGGGTTAGAAACACCATATATTTT.

The chain combines TRBV2 with TRBJ1-6, with 8 bases aligning to TRBD1. Germline CDR1 SNHLY, CDR2 FYNNEI. The CDR3 covers 14 residues. The ends lost 3 bases at V and 10 bases at J; junction bases unmatched: 5. CDR3 sequence reads: CASSETGVVSPLHF. Here the CDR3 DNA reads TGTGCCAGCAGTGAGACAGGGGTGGTGTCACCCCTCCACTTT. Full variable domain (rest looked up from reference TRBV2 and TRBJ1-6): EPEVTQTPSHQVTQMGQEVILRCVPISNHLYFYWYRQILGQKVEFLVSFYNNEISEKSEIFDDQFSVERPDGSNFTLKIRSTKLEDSAMYFCASSETGVVSPLHFGNGTRLTVT.

This clone has just one count. Here the CDR3 DNA reads TGTGCCAGCAGCACCCCCGTGTTACAGGCGCACCAGCCCCAGCATTTT. Protein product: CASSTPVLQAHQPQHF. The chain is built from TRBV5-8 and TRBJ1-5; a weak D match, TRBD1 (5 bases). This CDR3 has 16 residues. Germline V gene sequence: CDR1 SGHTS, CDR2 YDEGEE. V gave up 4 bases and J gave up 7 bases, with 21 bases separating them.

In this sample, this clone turned up once. This sequence joins TRBV10-3 and TRBJ1-5; D unclear. This CDR3 is 14 amino acids long. V was shortened by 2 bases and J by 4 bases, with 9 bases between the two germline ends. The germline gives CDR1 ENHRY, CDR2 SYGVKD. The CDR3 DNA reads as TGTGCCATCAGTGAGGGGAACAGTAATCAGCCCCAGCATTTT. It translates to CAISEGNSNQPQHF.

CDR3 amino acids: CATTTGVGNTIYF. The CDR3 DNA reads TGTGCCACTACGACAGGGGTCGGAAACACCATATATTTT. The chain has TRBV19 and TRBJ1-3; 8 positions match TRBD1. This CDR3 spans 13 amino acids. Germline-derived CDR1 and CDR2 are LNHDA and SQIVND (reference sequence). V lost 10 bases to trimming and J lost 4 bases; unmatched junction nucleotides: 6. Full variable domain (missing parts from reference TRBV19 and TRBJ1-3): DGGITQSPKYLFRKEGQNVTLSCEQNLNHDAMYWYRQDPGQGLRLIYYSQIVNDFQKGDIAEGYSVSREKKESFPLTVTSAQKNPTAFYLCATTTGVGNTIYFGEGSWLTVV.

The J gene is TRBJ1-1, the V gene TRBV7-9, with D hard to call. CDR3 length equals 12 residues. The V gene's germline CDR1 is SEHNR and CDR2 FQNEAQ (reference sequence). The ends were cut back, 8 bases at V and 6 bases at J, with 13 bases in the middle. The CDR3 loop reads CASDGAGAEAFF. The CDR3 nucleotides are TGTGCCAGCGACGGCGCGGGTGCTGAAGCTTTCTTT.

The chain couples TRBV12-2 to TRBJ1-1. TRBV12-2 is annotated as a pseudogene. The CDR3 runs 16 residues. CDR3 nucleotides: TGTGCAAGTCGCTTAGCGCTTAGCGGGGGACCAACTGAAGCTTTCTTT. Its protein product is CASRLALSGGPTEAFF.

The chain recombines TRBV29-1 with TRBJ1-2; 10 bases agree with TRBD1. The CDR3 is made up of 15 amino acids. Germline CDR1 SQVTM, CDR2 ANQGSEA. The V gene end was trimmed by 0 bases and the J gene end by 3 bases; junction bases not matched to a gene: 4. The CDR3 sequence: CSVEDPGTGDYGYTF. The CDR3, as DNA: TGCAGCGTTGAAGACCCCGGGACAGGGGACTATGGCTACACCTTC.

This clone was seen a single time. The chain uses TRBV7-6 and TRBJ1-4; tentatively, D is TRBD1 (6 bases). In germline, CDR1 is SGHVS, CDR2 FNYEAQ. The CDR3 length is 15 residues. V lost 5 bases, J lost 0 bases, and 10 bases lay in between. The CDR3 nucleotides read TGTGCCAGCAGCACGAGACAGGCAACTAATGAAAAACTGTTTTTT. It yields the protein CASSTRQATNEKLFF.

V and J are TRBV6-5 and TRBJ1-2; D is unresolved. Germline-derived CDR1 and CDR2 are MNHEY and SVGAGI. The CDR3 has 15 residues. Between the trimmed V and J ends, which lost 0 bases and 1 base, there was a span of 9 bases. The CDR3 reads CASSYSARNNYGYTF. The DNA of the CDR3 is TGTGCCAGCAGTTACTCAGCACGGAATAACTATGGCTACACCTTC.

The gene calls are TRBV3-1 (or the pseudogene TRBV3-2) and TRBJ2-3; 7 positions match TRBD1. V lost 6 bases to trimming and J lost 4 bases; unmatched junction nucleotides: 10. The CDR3 sequence is 15 residues long. Germline V gives CDR1 LGHDT, CDR2 YNNKEL (reference sequence). This CDR3 reads CASRGTGDWADTQYF. The CDR3, as DNA: TGTGCCAGCAGAGGAACAGGGGATTGGGCAGATACGCAGTATTTT.

The V call is TRBV5-1, the J call TRBJ2-1, with 10 bases that match TRBD1. This CDR3 is built from 15 residues. Germline values: CDR1 SGHRS, CDR2 YFSETQ. J was trimmed by 7 bases and V by 4 bases; bases with no gene match: 8. The CDR3 reads CASSQRQGAGNEQFF. In DNA, the CDR3 is TGCGCCAGCAGCCAAAGACAGGGGGCTGGGAATGAGCAGTTCTTC. The full variable domain, rest sourced from reference TRBV5-1 and TRBJ2-1, is KAGVTQTPRYLIKTRGQQVTLSCSPISGHRSVSWYQQTPGQGLQFLFEYFSETQRNKGNFPGRFSGRQFSNSRSEMNVSTLELGDSALYLCASSQRQGAGNEQFFGPGTRLTVL.

The J gene is TRBJ1-5, the V gene TRBV2, with D tentatively TRBD1 (5 bases). The CDR3 length is 15 residues. V shed 4 bases and J shed 0 bases, with 10 bases lying between them. Germline V gene sequence: CDR1 SNHLY, CDR2 FYNNEI. CDR3 loop: CASSGRQLSNQPQHF. The CDR3, as DNA: TGTGCCAGCAGTGGGAGACAGCTTAGCAATCAGCCCCAGCATTTT.

The chain employs TRBV19 and TRBJ2-2, with 9 bases matching TRBD1. Germline CDR1 LNHDA, CDR2 SQIVND (reference sequence). After removal of 4 bases from V and 5 bases from J, the junction contained 5 bases not matched to a gene. This CDR3 region has 15 residues. The CDR3 DNA sequence: TGTGCCAGTAGTACCGGGACAGGGCGTACCGGGGAGCTGTTTTTT. Its translation is CASSTGTGRTGELFF.

J is TRBJ1-2 and V is TRBV7-9; D call uncertain. Per the germline V gene, CDR1 is SEHNR and CDR2 is FQNEAQ (reference sequence). This CDR3 contains 11 residues. V was cut by 1 base and J by 6 bases, with 3 bases left in between. The CDR3 spells CASSLGNGYTF. CDR3 nucleotide sequence: TGTGCCAGCAGCTTAGGTAATGGCTACACCTTC.

This clone was found a few times. The rearrangement links TRBV5-4 to TRBJ2-3; a weak D match, TRBD2 (6 bases). Trimming cost V 4 bases and J 1 base, with 10 bases left between them. CDR1 is SGHNT and CDR2 is YYREEE in the germline V gene (reference sequence). The CDR3 loop spans 14 amino acids. The CDR3 sequence: CASSVPSGTDTQYF. CDR3 sequence (DNA): TGTGCCAGCAGCGTCCCTAGCGGCACAGATACGCAGTATTTT.

The rearrangement joins TRBV10-3 to TRBJ2-5; 10 bases line up with TRBD2. Trimming removed 5 bases from V and 5 bases from J; junction bases left unmatched: 8. Germline V gives CDR1 ENHRY, CDR2 SYGVKD. The CDR3 runs 15 residues. This CDR3 is CAISNPGLASETQYF. CDR3 nucleotides: TGTGCCATCAGTAATCCGGGACTAGCGTCGGAGACCCAGTACTTC.

Comments on this clone: One end of the junction varies from germline; a read error may be responsible. This chain links TRBV19 with TRBJ2-3; possibly TRBD2 for D (6 bases). CDR1 and CDR2 from the germline V gene are LNHDA and SQIVND (reference sequence). The CDR3 has 13 residues. CDR3 coding DNA: TGTGCCAGTAGGCTAGCGCCCACAGGTACGCAGTATTTT. This translates into CASRLAPTGTQYF.

The gene calls are TRBV9 and TRBJ2-1, with TRBD2 matching 7 bases. The germline gives CDR1 SGDLS, CDR2 YYNGEE. V gave up 10 bases and J gave up 9 bases; unmatched junction bases: 10. This CDR3 has 12 residues. Here the CDR3 reads CAPDGGGGEQFF. In DNA form, the CDR3 reads TGTGCCCCCGACGGCGGGGGTGGTGAGCAGTTCTTC.

The rearrangement uses TRBV19 and TRBJ1-4; D is perhaps TRBD1 (6 bases). The germline gives CDR1 LNHDA, CDR2 SQIVND (reference sequence). The ends were cut back, 1 base at V and 2 bases at J, with 8 bases in the middle. The CDR3 has 15 residues. CDR3 sequence reads: CASSIVGATNEKLFF. The DNA of the CDR3 is TGTGCCAGTAGTATAGTGGGGGCCACTAATGAAAAACTGTTTTTT.

This chain joins TRBV18 and TRBJ2-3; tentatively, D is TRBD2 (7 bases). The CDR3 is 15 residues long. Deletions cut 2 bases from V and 8 bases from J, with 17 bases between. Per the germline V gene, CDR1 is KGHSH and CDR2 is LQKENI. This CDR3 reads CASSPLSGRGATQYF. The CDR3 DNA reads TGTGCCAGCTCACCATTGTCAGGCCGGGGGGCTACGCAGTATTTT.

This clone was found once. V gene TRBV19 combines with J gene TRBJ1-2, with 8 bases identical to TRBD1. Germline V gene sequence: CDR1 LNHDA, CDR2 SQIVND (reference sequence). The CDR3 has 18 amino acids. The V and J ends lost 5 bases and 0 bases, in that order; junction bases with no gene match: 14. CDR3 amino acids: CASSLTRPSGQANYGYTF. The CDR3 bases are TGTGCCAGTAGTCTTACCCGCCCATCGGGACAGGCTAACTATGGCTACACCTTC.

The rearrangement links TRBV10-3 to TRBJ2-3; TRBD2 aligns across 9 bases. CDR3 length: 17 residues. Trimming removed 6 bases from V and 4 bases from J; junction bases left unmatched: 14. Per the germline V gene, CDR1 is ENHRY and CDR2 is SYGVKD. The CDR3 region is CAISRRAPSGAADTQYF. The CDR3 coding sequence is TGTGCCATCAGCCGTCGGGCGCCTAGCGGGGCAGCAGATACGCAGTATTTT.

This clone occurred a few times. The chain employs TRBV5-1 and TRBJ1-5, with 7 bases matching TRBD1. CDR1 is SGHRS, CDR2 YFSETQ, per germline. Trimming cost V 0 bases and J 2 bases; bases outside gene matches: 2. The CDR3 extends over 15 amino acids. CDR3 protein: CASSLEGAGNQPQHF. DNA of the CDR3: TGCGCCAGCAGCTTGGAGGGGGCTGGCAATCAGCCCCAGCATTTT.